The present T cell receptor beta chain was sequenced within a study of T cells after yellow fever vaccination. This clonotype came up a few times. Relative to the germline gene, one junction end is altered; a read error may explain this. The CDR3 runs 13 residues. Germline V gives CDR1 SGHTA, CDR2 FQGNSA. 5'RACE template switching added a universal primer site and UMIs to TCR cDNA. TCRdb called the 5' RACE reads again in MiXCR, with one record for every CDR3 protein. The sample contains over 250,000 distinct CDR3 sequences, around 4.9% of which appear only once. The origin of this receptor is a man aged 18 to 29 who received the YFV17D yellow fever vaccine. The V and J genes are TRBV7-2 and TRBJ2-3; 12 bases match TRBD2. Source: CD4+ T cells sorted from PBMCs, taken on the day of the yellow fever booster vaccination. CDR3 protein: CASSSLAGGLMDF. CDR3 coding DNA: TGTGCCAGCAGCTCCCTAGCGGGGGGGCTTATGGATTTT.